This T cell receptor (beta chain) came from a study of cytomegalovirus exposure and HLA in healthy donors. In germline, CDR1 is SNHLY, CDR2 FYNNEI. CDR3 size: 15 residues. The V and J ends lost 3 bases and 1 base respectively, with 12 bases between them. TCRdb's table, derived via immunoSEQ multiplex PCR, lists solely in-frame clones and lacks some. The data contain about 190,000 clones, about 86% of them singletons. Sequences were obtained from PBMCs. The sequence was obtained from a woman under 30 in good health and CMV-seropositive. The chain uses TRBV2 and TRBJ2-5, with D perhaps TRBD2 (5 bases). CDR3 DNA: TGTGCCAGCAGTGAGGCTTTTGGAGGCCAAGAGACCCAGTACTTC. It translates to CASSEAFGGQETQYF.